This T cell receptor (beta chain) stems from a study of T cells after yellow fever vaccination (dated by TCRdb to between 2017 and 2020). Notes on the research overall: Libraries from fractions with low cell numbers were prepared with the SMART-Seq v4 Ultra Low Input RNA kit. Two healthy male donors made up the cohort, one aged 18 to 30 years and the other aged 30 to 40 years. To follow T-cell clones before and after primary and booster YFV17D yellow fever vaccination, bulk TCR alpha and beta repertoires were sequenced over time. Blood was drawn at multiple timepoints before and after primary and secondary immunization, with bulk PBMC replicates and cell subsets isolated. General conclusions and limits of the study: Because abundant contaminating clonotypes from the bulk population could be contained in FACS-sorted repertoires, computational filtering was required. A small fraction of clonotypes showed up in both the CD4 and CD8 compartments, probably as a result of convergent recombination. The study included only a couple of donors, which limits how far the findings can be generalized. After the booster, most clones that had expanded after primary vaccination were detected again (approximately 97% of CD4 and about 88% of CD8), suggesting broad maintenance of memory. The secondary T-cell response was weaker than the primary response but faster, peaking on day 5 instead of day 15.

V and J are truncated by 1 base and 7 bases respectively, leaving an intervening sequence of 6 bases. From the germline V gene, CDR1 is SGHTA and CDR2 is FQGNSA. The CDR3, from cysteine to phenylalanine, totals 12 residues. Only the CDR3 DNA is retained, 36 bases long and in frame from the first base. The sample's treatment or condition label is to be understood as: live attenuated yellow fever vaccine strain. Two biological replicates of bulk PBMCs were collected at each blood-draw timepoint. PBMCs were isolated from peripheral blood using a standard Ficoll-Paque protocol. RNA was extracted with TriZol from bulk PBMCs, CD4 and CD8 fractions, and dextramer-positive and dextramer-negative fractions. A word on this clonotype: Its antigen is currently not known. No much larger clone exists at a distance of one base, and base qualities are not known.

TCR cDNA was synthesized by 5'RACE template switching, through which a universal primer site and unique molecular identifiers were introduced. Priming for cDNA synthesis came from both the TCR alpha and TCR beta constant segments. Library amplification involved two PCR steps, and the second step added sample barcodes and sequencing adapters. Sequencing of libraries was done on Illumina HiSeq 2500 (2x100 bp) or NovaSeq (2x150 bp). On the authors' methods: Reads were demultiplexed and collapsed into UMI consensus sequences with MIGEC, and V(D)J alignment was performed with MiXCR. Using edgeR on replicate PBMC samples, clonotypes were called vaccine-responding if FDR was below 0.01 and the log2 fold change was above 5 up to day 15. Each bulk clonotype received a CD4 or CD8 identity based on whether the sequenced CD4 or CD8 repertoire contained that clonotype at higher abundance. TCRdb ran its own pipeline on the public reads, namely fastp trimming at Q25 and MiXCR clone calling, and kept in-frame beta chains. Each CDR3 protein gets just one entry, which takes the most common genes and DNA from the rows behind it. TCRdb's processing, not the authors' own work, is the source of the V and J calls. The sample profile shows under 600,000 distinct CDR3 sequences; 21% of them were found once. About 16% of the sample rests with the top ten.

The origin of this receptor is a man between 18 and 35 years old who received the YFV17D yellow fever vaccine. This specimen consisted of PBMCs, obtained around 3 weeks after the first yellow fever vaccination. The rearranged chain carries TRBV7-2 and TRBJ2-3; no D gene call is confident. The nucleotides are TGTGCCAGCAGCTTAGTAACAAATACGCAGTATTTT. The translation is CASSLVTNTQYF. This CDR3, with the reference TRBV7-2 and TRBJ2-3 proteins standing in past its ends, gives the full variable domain GAGVSQSPSNKVTEKGKDVELRCDPISGHTALYWYRQSLGQGLEFLIYFQGNSAPDKSGLPSDRFSAERTGGSVSTLTIQRTQQEDSAVYLCASSLVTNTQYFGPGTRLTVL.